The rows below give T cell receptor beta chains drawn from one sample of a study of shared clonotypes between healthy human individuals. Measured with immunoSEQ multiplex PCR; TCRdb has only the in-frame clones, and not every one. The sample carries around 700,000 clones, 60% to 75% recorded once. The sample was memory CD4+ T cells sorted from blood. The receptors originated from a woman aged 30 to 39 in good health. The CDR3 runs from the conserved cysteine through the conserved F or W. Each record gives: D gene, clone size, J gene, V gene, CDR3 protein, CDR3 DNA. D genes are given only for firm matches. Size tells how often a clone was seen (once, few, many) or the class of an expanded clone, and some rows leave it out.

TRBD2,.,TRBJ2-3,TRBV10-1,CASSQGLAGTDTQYF,TGCGCCAGCAGCCAAGGACTAGCGGGCACAGATACGCAGTATTTT
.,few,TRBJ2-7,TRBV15,CATSSHVSYEQYF,TGTGCCACCAGCAGTCATGTCTCCTACGAGCAGTACTTC
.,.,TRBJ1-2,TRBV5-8,CTSSLARGYTF,TGTACCAGCAGCTTAGCTCGCGGCTACACCTTC
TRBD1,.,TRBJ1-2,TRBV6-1,CASSALTGGYGYTF,TGTGCCAGCAGTGCCCTGACAGGGGGCTATGGCTACACCTTC
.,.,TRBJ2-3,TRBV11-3,CASSLGQIAGVDTQYF,TGTGCCAGCAGCTTGGGGCAGATCGCAGGGGTTGATACGCAGTATTTT
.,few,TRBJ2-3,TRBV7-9,CASSSTRQGADTQYF,TGTGCCAGCAGCTCAACACGGCAGGGTGCAGATACGCAGTATTTT
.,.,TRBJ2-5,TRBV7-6,CASSLGPSRETQYF,TGTGCCAGCAGCTTAGGCCCGAGCCGGGAGACCCAGTACTTC
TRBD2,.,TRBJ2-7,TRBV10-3,CAISEEREYEQYF,TGTGCCATCAGTGAGGAGCGGGAATACGAGCAGTACTTC
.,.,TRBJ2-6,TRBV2,CASSENSNSGANVLTF,TGTGCCAGCAGTGAAAACAGCAACTCTGGGGCCAACGTCCTGACTTTC
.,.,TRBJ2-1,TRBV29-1,CSVVLDFYNEQFF,TGCAGCGTTGTGTTAGATTTCTACAATGAGCAGTTCTTC
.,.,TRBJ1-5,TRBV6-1,CASRDNLRQPQHF,TGTGCCAGCAGAGACAATTTGCGTCAGCCCCAGCATTTT
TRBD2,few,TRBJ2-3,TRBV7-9,CASSLGLAGGGDTQYF,TGTGCCAGCAGCTTAGGACTAGCGGGAGGAGGAGATACGCAGTATTTT
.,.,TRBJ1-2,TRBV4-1,CASSQDGAGSVGYTF,TGCGCCAGCAGCCAAGATGGGGCAGGTAGTGTTGGCTACACCTTC
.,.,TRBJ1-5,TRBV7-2,CASSVQGNQPQHF,TGTGCCAGCAGCGTACAGGGTAATCAGCCCCAGCATTTT
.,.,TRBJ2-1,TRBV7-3,CASSPGKEYNEQFF,TGTGCCAGCAGCCCGGGGAAGGAGTACAATGAGCAGTTCTTC
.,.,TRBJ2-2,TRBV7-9,CASSSIRGPTGELFF,TGTGCCAGCAGCTCGATCAGGGGTCCCACCGGGGAGCTGTTTTTT
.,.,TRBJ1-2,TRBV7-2,CASSLVVHKGYTF,TGTGCCAGCAGCTTAGTGGTACATAAAGGCTACACCTTC